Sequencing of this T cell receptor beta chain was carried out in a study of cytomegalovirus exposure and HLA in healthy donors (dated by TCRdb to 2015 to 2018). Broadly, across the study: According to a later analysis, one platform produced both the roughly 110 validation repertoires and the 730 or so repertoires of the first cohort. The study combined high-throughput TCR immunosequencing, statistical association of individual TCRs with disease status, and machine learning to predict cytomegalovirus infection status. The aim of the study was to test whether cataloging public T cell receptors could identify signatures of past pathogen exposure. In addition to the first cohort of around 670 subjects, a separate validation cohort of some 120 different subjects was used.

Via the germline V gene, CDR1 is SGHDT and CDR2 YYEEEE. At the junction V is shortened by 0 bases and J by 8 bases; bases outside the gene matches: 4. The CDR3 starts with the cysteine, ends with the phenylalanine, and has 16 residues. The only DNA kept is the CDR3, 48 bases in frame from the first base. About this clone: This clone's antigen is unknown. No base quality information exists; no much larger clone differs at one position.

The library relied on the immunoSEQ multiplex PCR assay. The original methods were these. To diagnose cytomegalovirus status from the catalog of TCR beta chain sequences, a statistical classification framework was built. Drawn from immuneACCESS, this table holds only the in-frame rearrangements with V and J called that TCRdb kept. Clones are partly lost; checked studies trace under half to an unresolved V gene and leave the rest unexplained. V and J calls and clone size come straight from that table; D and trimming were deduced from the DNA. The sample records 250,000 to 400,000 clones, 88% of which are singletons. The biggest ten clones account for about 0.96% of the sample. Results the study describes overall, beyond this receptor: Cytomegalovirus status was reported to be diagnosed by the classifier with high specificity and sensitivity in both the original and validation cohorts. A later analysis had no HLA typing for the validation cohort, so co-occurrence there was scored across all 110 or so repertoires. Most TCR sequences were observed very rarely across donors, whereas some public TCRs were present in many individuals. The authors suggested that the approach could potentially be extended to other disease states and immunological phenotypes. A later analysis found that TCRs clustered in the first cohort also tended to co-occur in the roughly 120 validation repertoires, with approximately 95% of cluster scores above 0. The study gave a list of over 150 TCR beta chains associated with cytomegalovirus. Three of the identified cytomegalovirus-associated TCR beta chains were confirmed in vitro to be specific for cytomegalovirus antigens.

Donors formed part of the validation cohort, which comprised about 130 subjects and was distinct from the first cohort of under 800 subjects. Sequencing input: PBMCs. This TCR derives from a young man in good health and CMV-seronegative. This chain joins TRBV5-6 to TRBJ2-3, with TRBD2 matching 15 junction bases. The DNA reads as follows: TGTGCCAGCAGCTTGGCAGGACTAGCGGGGGGGCGTACGCAGTATTTT. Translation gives CASSLAGLAGGRTQYF.